The 4 T cell receptor beta chains below all came from one sample that was sequenced in a study of cytomegalovirus exposure and HLA in healthy donors. PCR primers comprised 60 Vbeta and 13 Jbeta primers. Sequencing used immunoSEQ multiplex PCR; TCRdb keeps in-frame clones, though not all of them. Of 90,000 to 120,000 clones listed, about 79% are singletons. Sequenced: PBMCs. These receptors originate from a woman younger than 30 in good health and CMV-seronegative.

Worth noting for this clone: The junction departs from the called germline gene at one end, perhaps through a read error. The chain combines TRBV7-9 with TRBJ2-3, with D possibly TRBD1 on 6 matching bases. Germline CDR1 and CDR2: SEHNR and FQNEAQ (reference sequence). The CDR3 contains 13 residues. CDR3 nucleotides: TGTTCCAGCAGCTTGGGGGCCACAGATACGCAGTATTTT. Protein: CSSSLGATDTQYF.

Comments on this clone: Sequence at one end of the junction differs from germline and may be a read error. This chain uses TRBV7-9 with TRBJ2-1; 9 bases are shared with TRBD2. CDR3 length: 16 amino acids. The germline V gene has CDR1 SEHNR and CDR2 FQNEAQ (reference sequence). The CDR3 DNA is TGTTCCAGCAGCTTAGTTCGGAGCGGGGGGTACAATGAGCAGTTCTTC. Translation: CSSSLVRSGGYNEQFF.

The gene calls are TRBV10-2 and TRBJ2-5; 12 bases are a match to TRBD2. CDR1 is WSHSY and CDR2 is SAAADI in the germline V gene. The trim removed 10 bases at V and 4 bases at J, leaving 16 bases unmatched. The CDR3 is made up of 17 amino acids. Here the CDR3 reads CATQQGEVTSGRETQYF. The CDR3, as DNA: TGCGCCACCCAACAGGGGGAAGTGACTAGCGGGAGAGAGACCCAGTACTTC.

This clone appeared a single time. The V call is TRBV20-1, the J call TRBJ2-7; no clear D gene. The length of the CDR3 is 11 residues. Germline CDR1 reads DFQATT; CDR2 reads SNEGSKA (reference sequence). Trimming cost V 3 bases and J 5 bases, with 8 bases left between them. This chain's CDR3 is CSASLSDEQYF. In DNA, the CDR3 is TGCAGTGCTAGTTTGAGCGACGAGCAGTACTTC.